These 20 T cell receptor beta chains share one sample of origin, sequenced in a study of T-cell reconstitution after alpha-beta-depleted transplantation in children. Unique molecular identifiers were built into the TCRbeta library. MiXCR, applied by TCRdb to the PCR reads, yields one record per CDR3 protein. The sample holds fewer than 400,000 distinct CDR3 sequences, over 20% seen once. The specimen comprised PBMCs from the stem cell graft donor, sampled from the stem cell graft. Receptors were obtained from a human donor who donated a stem cell graft to a child with acute myeloid leukemia.

This clonotype appeared a few times. The chain employs TRBV7-9 and TRBJ2-3, with a possible D match to TRBD2 (6 bases). The CDR3 has 15 amino acids. Looked up from germline, CDR1 is SEHNR and CDR2 is FQNEAQ (reference sequence). Trimming pared 5 bases from V and 1 base from J, leaving 13 bases between. This chain's CDR3 is CASSRGTPRTDTQYF. CDR3 nucleotides: TGTGCCAGCAGCCGAGGGACTCCCCGCACAGATACGCAGTATTTT.

This clonotype was detected ten times or more. The chain is built from TRBV12-3 or TRBV12-4 and TRBJ1-1; the match to TRBD1 covers 8 bases. The CDR3 spans 12 residues. Trimming took 6 bases from V and 6 from J; bases not matched to a gene: 3. CDR3 bases: TGTGCCAGCAGGATGACAGGGGCTGAAGCTTTCTTT. As protein: CASRMTGAEAFF.

The CDR3 region is CARPPRQETQYF. The DNA of the CDR3 is TGTGCCCGGCCCCCGCGGCAAGAGACCCAGTACTTC. The chain links TRBV27 to TRBJ2-5; D not resolved. Per the germline V gene, CDR1 is MNHEY and CDR2 is SMNVEV (reference sequence). V was pared by 11 bases and J by 2 bases, with 12 bases between. The CDR3 is 12 amino acids.

The J gene is TRBJ2-6, the V gene TRBV15; D not resolved. The CDR3 consists of 15 residues. V gave up 0 bases and J gave up 3 bases, with 6 bases separating them. Germline CDR1 LNHNV, CDR2 YYDKDF (reference sequence). CDR3 sequence (DNA): TGTGCCACCAGCAGAGAAAATGGTGGGGCCAACGTCCTGACTTTC. Its protein is CATSRENGGANVLTF.

The chain carries TRBV12-3 or TRBV12-4 and TRBJ1-5; D gene ambiguous. This CDR3 contains 16 residues. V was cut by 2 bases and J by 1 base, with 12 bases left in between. CDR3 loop: CASSLFAELSNQPQHF. The CDR3 nucleotides read TGTGCCAGCAGTTTATTCGCAGAGTTAAGCAATCAGCCCCAGCATTTT.

In nucleotides, the CDR3 is TGTGCCAGCAGCTTAGGGTCAGATGTGACCCAGTACTTC. It yields the protein CASSLGSDVTQYF. The genes are TRBV11-2 and TRBJ2-5; D gene ambiguous. The CDR3 loop spans 13 amino acids. V was trimmed by 1 base and J by 7 bases, leaving 10 bases between them. Looked up from germline, CDR1 is SGHAT and CDR2 is FQNNGV.

This clonotype has a count of ten or more. The genes are TRBV6-1 and TRBJ1-2, with a weak D call TRBD1 (5 bases). This CDR3 comprises 16 residues. Germline assignment: CDR1 MNHNS and CDR2 SASEGT. Deletions cut 4 bases from V and 11 bases from J, with 26 bases between. In nucleotides, the CDR3 is TGTGCCAGCAGTGGGCGATATCAGGGAGTTGGGAAGGGTTACACCTTC. Protein sequence: CASSGRYQGVGKGYTF.

This clonotype occurred a few times. The chain employs TRBV4-1 and TRBJ1-5; D perhaps matches TRBD1 (5 bases). This CDR3 contains 15 residues. Germline V gives CDR1 MGHRA, CDR2 YSYEKL. Trimming pared 1 base from V and 5 bases from J, leaving 12 bases between. CDR3 amino acids: CASSQVPQGDQPQHF. CDR3 nucleotides: TGCGCCAGCAGCCAAGTCCCCCAGGGAGATCAGCCCCAGCATTTT.

J is TRBJ1-2 and V is TRBV20-1, with D tentatively TRBD1 (5 bases). This CDR3 is 18 amino acids long. V dropped 6 bases and J dropped 4 bases, with 30 bases sitting between them. Germline V CDR1 and CDR2: DFQATT, SNEGSKA (reference sequence). CDR3: CSATEPRDLNRQLYGYTF. As DNA, the CDR3 is TGCAGTGCCACAGAACCCCGGGACCTAAATCGCCAACTCTATGGCTACACCTTC.

V usage is TRBV9 and J usage is TRBJ2-7; possibly TRBD1 for D (6 bases). The CDR3 runs to 13 residues. Trimming removed 0 bases at V and 6 bases at J, with 10 bases between. Germline V lookup: CDR1 SGDLS, CDR2 YYNGEE. Here the CDR3 reads CASSVVDSTEQYF. CDR3 nucleotides: TGTGCCAGCAGCGTAGTGGACAGCACCGAGCAGTACTTC.

This chain joins TRBV5-1 and TRBJ1-6, with TRBD1 matching over 7 bases. Germline V gene lookup returns CDR1 SGHRS and CDR2 YFSETQ. The CDR3 is made up of 16 amino acids. With 3 bases clipped from V and 4 bases from J, the junction kept 7 bases outside the gene matches. The CDR3 DNA reads TGCGCCAGCAGCTGGACCGGGACAGCTTATAATTCACCCCTCCACTTT. Encoded protein: CASSWTGTAYNSPLHF. Supplemented by reference TRBV5-1 and TRBJ1-6, the full variable domain reads KAGVTQTPRYLIKTRGQQVTLSCSPISGHRSVSWYQQTPGQGLQFLFEYFSETQRNKGNFPGRFSGRQFSNSRSEMNVSTLELGDSALYLCASSWTGTAYNSPLHFGNGTRLTVT.

V and J are TRBV12-3 or TRBV12-4 and TRBJ1-1; 9 nucleotides match TRBD1. CDR3 length: 16 amino acids. V dropped 4 bases and J dropped 3; count of bases not matched to a gene: 9. The CDR3 coding sequence is TGTGCCAGCAGTTCGGGGACAGGGTGGGAGGACACTGAAGCTTTCTTT. Protein sequence: CASSSGTGWEDTEAFF.

The chain links TRBV27 to TRBJ2-7, with 7 bases that match TRBD1. The CDR3 is 14 residues long. CDR1 and CDR2 (germline): MNHEY, SMNVEV (reference sequence). V dropped 6 bases and J dropped 5; count of bases not matched to a gene: 10. In DNA form, the CDR3 reads TGTGCCAGCAGCACCCTGACAGGGCTCAACGAGCAGTACTTC. It encodes CASSTLTGLNEQYF.

This clonotype showed up just a few times. This chain connects TRBV29-1 to TRBJ2-3; 10 positions agree with TRBD2. This CDR3 region has 14 residues. The germline gives CDR1 SQVTM, CDR2 ANQGSEA. The J segment lost 4 bases and the V segment lost 7 bases, leaving 8 bases of the junction unmatched. In DNA form, the CDR3 reads TGCAGCGGCGGAGCGGGAGGGTCGGCAGATACGCAGTATTTT. Translated, it gives CSGGAGGSADTQYF.

The rearrangement uses TRBV7-3 and TRBJ2-1, with 8 bases that match TRBD1. The CDR3 is 14 residues long. Germline V gene lookup returns CDR1 SGHTA and CDR2 FQGTGA. V gave up 4 bases and J gave up 9 bases; unmatched junction bases: 8. The CDR3 here is CASSSTSGGGEQFF. The DNA of the CDR3 is TGTGCCAGCAGCTCCACCTCAGGGGGCGGTGAGCAGTTCTTC. The complete variable domain, with remaining parts taken from reference TRBV7-3 and TRBJ2-1, reads GAGVSQTPSNKVTEKGKYVELRCDPISGHTALYWYRQSLGQGPEFLIYFQGTGAADDSGLPNDRFFAVRPEGSVSTLKIQRTERGDSAVYLCASSSTSGGGEQFFGPGTRLTVL.

CDR3 bases: TGCGCCAGCAGTGAGTGGGTGACGGGATCTAGCACAGATACGCAGTATTTT. Its protein is CASSEWVTGSSTDTQYF. This chain uses TRBV10-2 with TRBJ2-3, with D possibly matching TRBD2 (5 bases). The germline gives CDR1 WSHSY, CDR2 SAAADI. The CDR3 is 17 amino acids. V was shortened by 1 base and J by 0 bases, with 14 bases between the two germline ends.

This clonotype has only a few counts. The chain joins TRBV29-1 to TRBJ2-1; TRBD2 is a possible D gene (5 bases). There are 15 residues in the CDR3. CDR1 and CDR2 (germline): SQVTM, ANQGSEA. Deletions cut 7 bases from V and 6 bases from J, with 22 bases between. CDR3 sequence: CSAPLGSRKSNEQFF. The CDR3 DNA reads as TGCAGCGCCCCTCTGGGGAGCAGGAAATCCAATGAGCAGTTCTTC.

V gene TRBV5-1 combines with J gene TRBJ2-1, with D hard to call. V was cut by 5 bases and J by 8 bases, with 8 bases left in between. CDR1 is SGHRS and CDR2 is YFSETQ in the germline V gene. The CDR3 contains 11 residues. CDR3 DNA sequence: TGCGCCAGCAGATTTGGGGATGAGCAGTTCTTC. The encoded protein is CASRFGDEQFF.

This clonotype has ten or more counts. The chain carries TRBV7-9 and TRBJ2-2; D call uncertain. The CDR3 consists of 14 residues. Germline V gene data show CDR1 as SEHNR and CDR2 as FQNEAQ (reference sequence). Trimming stripped 4 bases from V and 0 bases from J, with 6 bases between. The CDR3 DNA sequence: TGTGCCAGCAGCTCTAACCCGAACACCGGGGAGCTGTTTTTT. This encodes CASSSNPNTGELFF.

This clonotype was detected ten times or more. The chain employs TRBV20-1 and TRBJ2-1; 12 bases match TRBD2. Trimming took 6 bases from V and 4 from J; bases not matched to a gene: 7. CDR3 length equals 15 residues. Germline V gene data show CDR1 as DFQATT and CDR2 as SNEGSKA (reference sequence). This CDR3 reads CSAGSGTSGYNEQFF. CDR3 sequence (DNA): TGCAGTGCCGGATCCGGGACTAGCGGGTACAATGAGCAGTTCTTC.